This T cell receptor beta chain was retrieved from a study of shared clonotypes between healthy human individuals. As concerns this clone: What it binds is not known.

CDR3 size: 13 residues. Trimming pared 6 bases from V and 2 bases from J, leaving 11 bases between. Germline-derived CDR1 and CDR2 are SNHLY and FYNNEI. The study's findings and limits: Sharing across four donors was highest in naive CD4 (roughly 5%) and lowest in memory CD8 (around 0.4%).

Sequenced by immunoSEQ multiplex PCR; TCRdb stores in-frame clones only, minus some. The data contain around 650,000 clones, approximately 96% of them singletons. Naive CD8 cells lacked CD45RO, underwent positive selection for CCR7 and left out terminally differentiated effector memory CD45RA+ cells. The sequenced material came from naive CD8+ T cells sorted from blood. The sequence derives from a woman aged 25 to 39 in good health. The chain carries TRBV2 and TRBJ2-7; D might be TRBD2 (5 bases). The CDR3 bases are TGTGCCAGCAGAGCCACTAGTGCCTACGAGCAGTACTTC. It specifies CASRATSAYEQYF.